This TCR beta chain was identified in a study of blood T cell repertoires in COVID-19. Study-level background: Samples representing acute and convalescent COVID-19 were sourced from the United States, Italy and Spain. T cells, B-cell-depleted T cells, or PBMCs supplied cDNA or gDNA.

The CDR3 has 10 amino acids. Between the trimmed V and J ends, which lost 7 bases and 5 bases, there was a span of 8 bases. Per the germline V gene, CDR1 is DFQATT and CDR2 is SNEGSKA (reference sequence). This clone was detected only a few times. Authors' data handling: It was from reference gene primer amplification that nucleated cell counts were estimated. Profiled with immunoSEQ multiplex PCR; TCRdb holds only in-frame clones, not every one. V and J calls and clone size follow that table, whereas D and trimming were derived from the DNA. The table records tens of thousands of clones, 90% of them present only once.

The chain combines TRBV20-1 with TRBJ1-1; D is ambiguous. The sample taken for sequencing was peripheral blood. This receptor was taken from a man aged 55-75 years with active or convalescent COVID-19. CDR3 region: CSVSGTEAFF. The CDR3 nucleotides read TGCAGTGTATCGGGGACTGAAGCTTTCTTT.